The 21 T cell receptor beta chains below were found in one sample sequenced in a study of T cells in Graves' hyperthyroidism and ophthalmopathy. Amplified TCR beta CDR3 regions derived from RNA transcripts. An initial round of RT-PCR targeting the TCR CDR3 relied on the HTBI primer set. One entry per CDR3 protein results from TCRdb running MiXCR on the multiplex PCR reads. The repertoire holds 600,000 to 850,000 distinct CDR3 sequences, with about 17% as singletons. Sequences were obtained from blood. The receptors derive from a woman aged 45-59 years with Graves' hyperthyroidism that later progressed to Graves' ophthalmopathy.

This clonotype was counted between two and nine times. The chain carries TRBV20-1 and TRBJ2-6; D gene uncertain. Germline lookup yields CDR1 DFQATT and CDR2 SNEGSKA (reference sequence). Trimming removed 8 bases at V and 0 bases at J, with 8 bases between. The CDR3 loop spans 13 amino acids. CDR3 in amino acids: CSPHSSGANVLTF. For the CDR3, the DNA is TGCAGTCCCCACAGCTCTGGGGCCAACGTCCTGACTTTC.

The chain joins TRBV10-2 to TRBJ2-3; no definite D call. CDR3 length: 13 amino acids. Between the trimmed V and J ends, which lost 3 bases and 9 bases, there was a span of 13 bases. Per the germline V gene, CDR1 is WSHSY and CDR2 is SAAADI. The CDR3 loop reads CASSETSVGTQYF. The CDR3 nucleotides read TGCGCCAGCAGTGAAACCTCGGTTGGAACGCAGTATTTT.

The chain is built from TRBV9 and TRBJ2-1; 10 nucleotides agree with TRBD2. The germline CDR1 and CDR2 sequences are SGDLS and YYNGEE. The CDR3 length is 19 residues. V dropped 0 bases and J dropped 3; count of bases not matched to a gene: 12. The CDR3 region has the DNA TGTGCCAGCAGCGTAGAGGCAACGGGGAGCGGGGGGGTCTACAATGAGCAGTTCTTC. This translates into CASSVEATGSGGVYNEQFF. The full variable domain, rest sourced from reference TRBV9 and TRBJ2-1, is DSGVTQTPKHLITATGQRVTLRCSPRSGDLSVYWYQQSLDQGLQFLIQYYNGEERAKGNILERFSAQQFPDLHSELNLSSLELGDSALYFCASSVEATGSGGVYNEQFFGPGTRLTVL.

To note about this clonotype: One junction end does not reproduce the germline sequence, and a read error may be involved. The chain is built from TRBV5-1 and TRBJ2-3; perhaps TRBD1 as D (5 bases). The CDR3 has 12 residues. Germline CDR1 reads SGHRS; CDR2 reads YFSETQ. The CDR3 sequence is CASSLFTGTQYF. As DNA, the CDR3 is TGCGCCAGCAGCTTGTTCACAGGTACGCAGTATTTT.

There are a few counts of this clonotype. V usage is TRBV9 and J usage is TRBJ2-5; D unresolved. CDR1 SGDLS and CDR2 YYNGEE come from the germline V gene. The CDR3 has 15 amino acids. V shed 4 bases and J shed 4 bases, with 17 bases lying between them. The CDR3 loop is CASSPKGMGIETQYF. The DNA for the CDR3 is TGTGCCAGCAGCCCCAAAGGTATGGGCATAGAGACCCAGTACTTC.

This sequence joins TRBV20-1 and TRBJ1-2; D gene uncertain. The ends were cut back, 6 bases at V and 8 bases at J, with 19 bases in the middle. The CDR3 length is 13 residues. CDR1 DFQATT and CDR2 SNEGSKA come from the germline V gene (reference sequence). The CDR3 DNA sequence: TGCAGTGCGCGAATGGCGGTTTTGGAGGGCTACACCTTC. Translating gives CSARMAVLEGYTF.

The V gene is TRBV5-6, the J gene TRBJ1-4; perhaps TRBD1 as D (6 bases). V shed 0 bases and J shed 2 bases, with 11 bases lying between them. This CDR3 contains 16 residues. The germline CDR1 and CDR2 sequences are SGHDT and YYEEEE. In DNA, the CDR3 is TGTGCCAGCAGCTTGGAGGGGGGAGGGACTAATGAAAAACTGTTTTTT. Amino acids: CASSLEGGGTNEKLFF. Variable domain in full (rest from reference TRBV5-6 and TRBJ1-4): DAGVTQSPTHLIKTRGQQVTLRCSPKSGHDTVSWYQQALGQGPQFIFQYYEEEERQRGNFPDRFSGHQFPNYSSELNVNALLLGDSALYLCASSLEGGGTNEKLFFGSGTQLSVL.

In its sample, this clonotype was seen many times. The V gene is TRBV7-2, the J gene TRBJ2-3, with 7 nucleotides matching TRBD2. Germline loops: CDR1 SGHTA, CDR2 FQGNSA. This CDR3 comprises 15 residues. With 1 base clipped from V and 0 bases from J, the junction kept 1 base outside the gene matches. CDR3 bases: TGTGCCAGCAGCTTAGTGGGGGGGAGCACAGATACGCAGTATTTT. Its protein product is CASSLVGGSTDTQYF.

This clonotype has a count of ten or more. The chain combines TRBV27 with TRBJ2-3, with D perhaps TRBD1 (6 bases). Trimming stripped 8 bases from V and 5 bases from J, with 17 bases between. Germline assignment: CDR1 MNHEY and CDR2 SMNVEV (reference sequence). The CDR3 spans 14 residues. CDR3 sequence reads: CASRGGPLGDTQYF. The CDR3 region has the DNA TGTGCCAGCCGTGGGGGCCCACTGGGAGATACGCAGTATTTT.

In this sample, this clonotype turned up a few times. The rearrangement uses TRBV9 and TRBJ2-2; a possible D gene is TRBD1 (6 bases). The CDR3 sequence is 16 residues long. The ends were cut back, 1 base at V and 1 base at J, with 11 bases in the middle. Germline V gene data show CDR1 as SGDLS and CDR2 as YYNGEE. CDR3 nucleotides: TGTGCCAGCAGCGTAAACAGGGTCCGGAACACCGGGGAGCTGTTTTTT. Translation gives CASSVNRVRNTGELFF.

This clonotype appeared a few times. The rearrangement links TRBV6-5 to TRBJ2-1; the D is unclear. The CDR3 loop spans 12 amino acids. V was cut by 1 base and J by 9 bases, with 7 bases left in between. In germline, CDR1 is MNHEY, CDR2 SVGAGI. The CDR3 loop is CASSYLGGEQFF. CDR3 nucleotide sequence: TGTGCCAGCAGTTACTTGGGTGGTGAGCAGTTCTTC.

A few counts support this clonotype. The V gene is TRBV12-3 or TRBV12-4, the J gene TRBJ1-6; 9 bases fit TRBD1. V shed 0 bases and J 9 bases; nucleotides not matched to a gene: 3. The CDR3 totals 15 residues. Here the CDR3 DNA reads TGTGCCAGCAGTTTAGCCGGGACAGGGTTTTCACCCCTCCACTTT. This encodes CASSLAGTGFSPLHF.

The chain couples TRBV24-1 to TRBJ2-2; the D gene is possibly TRBD1 (6 bases). The CDR3 covers 17 residues. V was clipped by 2 bases and J by 4 bases, with 16 bases between them. The germline CDR1 and CDR2 sequences are KGHDR and SFDVKD. CDR3 amino acids: CATSDSGQQAVTGELFF. The CDR3 DNA is TGTGCCACCAGTGATTCGGGACAACAGGCGGTCACCGGGGAGCTGTTTTTT.

The V gene is TRBV20-1, the J gene TRBJ2-7; maybe TRBD1 (6 bases). The ends were cut back, 3 bases at V and 0 bases at J, with 15 bases in the middle. This CDR3 spans 15 amino acids. The germline gives CDR1 DFQATT, CDR2 SNEGSKA (reference sequence). The CDR3 loop reads CSASRDKGSSYEQYF. Written as DNA, the CDR3 is TGCAGTGCTAGTCGGGACAAGGGTAGCTCCTACGAGCAGTACTTC.

The chain recombines TRBV6-1 with TRBJ2-1; TRBD1 aligns across 7 bases. The CDR3 runs 15 residues. Germline lookup yields CDR1 MNHNS and CDR2 SASEGT. Trimming took 9 bases from V and 8 from J; bases not matched to a gene: 16. The CDR3 bases are TGTGCCAGTAAGTTGATGAAGGGGGCCTCGGATGAGCAGTTCTTC. It codes for CASKLMKGASDEQFF.

V usage is TRBV30 and J usage is TRBJ1-6; possibly TRBD1 for D (6 bases). Trimming pared 5 bases from V and 10 bases from J, leaving 18 bases between. Germline CDR1 is GTSNPN and CDR2 is SVGIG (reference sequence). The CDR3 extends over 14 amino acids. CDR3 nucleotide sequence: TGTGCCTGGGAAAAGGACAGATCGGTCTCACCCCTCCACTTT. Translated: CAWEKDRSVSPLHF.

This clonotype was picked up many times. This chain connects TRBV27 to TRBJ1-1, with D unclear. The V and J ends lost 7 bases and 10 bases respectively, with 13 bases between them. This CDR3 comprises 11 residues. Germline V gives CDR1 MNHEY, CDR2 SMNVEV (reference sequence). The chain's CDR3 is CASMTGSRAFF. Written as DNA, the CDR3 is TGTGCCAGCATGACCGGGAGTAGAGCTTTCTTT.

This CDR3 reads CASSQGQGVSSNTEAFF. CDR3 in DNA: TGTGCCAGCAGCCAAGGGCAGGGGGTTTCCTCGAACACTGAAGCTTTCTTT. This chain links TRBV3-1 with TRBJ1-1; 7 bases are shared with TRBD1. The V segment lost 1 base and the J segment 1 base; nucleotides outside the gene matches: 9. The CDR3 runs to 17 residues. In germline, CDR1 is LGHDT, CDR2 YNNKEL (reference sequence).

A few counts support this clonotype. The chain has TRBV4-1 and TRBJ2-1; D is undetermined. This CDR3 is 16 amino acids long. Germline V gene lookup returns CDR1 MGHRA and CDR2 YSYEKL. Trimming removed 0 bases from V and 3 bases from J, with 12 bases in between. CDR3 in amino acids: CASSQDGKTLYNEQFF. CDR3 coding DNA: TGCGCCAGCAGCCAAGATGGGAAAACTCTCTACAATGAGCAGTTCTTC.

CDR3 residues: CASRAAETGETQYF. CDR3 bases: TGTGCCAGCAGGGCCGCCGAGACAGGGGAGACCCAGTACTTC. V gene TRBV6-1 combines with J gene TRBJ2-5; 7 nucleotides match TRBD1. After removal of 6 bases from V and 5 bases from J, the junction contained 9 bases not matched to a gene. CDR1 MNHNS and CDR2 SASEGT come from the germline V gene. This CDR3 has 14 amino acids.

This clonotype appeared many times. The chain couples TRBV5-1 to TRBJ2-7; D perhaps matches TRBD1 (6 bases). This CDR3 has 14 amino acids. In germline, CDR1 is SGHRS, CDR2 YFSETQ. V was shortened by 2 bases and J by 2 bases, with 11 bases between the two germline ends. The CDR3 bases are TGCGCCAGCAGCTTACAGGGACCCACCTACGAGCAGTACTTC. It yields the protein CASSLQGPTYEQYF. The variable domain in full, completed from reference TRBV5-1 and TRBJ2-7, reads KAGVTQTPRYLIKTRGQQVTLSCSPISGHRSVSWYQQTPGQGLQFLFEYFSETQRNKGNFPGRFSGRQFSNSRSEMNVSTLELGDSALYLCASSLQGPTYEQYFGPGTRLTVT.